A selection of T cell receptor beta chains follows, all from one sample in a study of somatic mutations in cytotoxic T cells in rheumatoid arthritis. This table comes from immunoSEQ multiplex PCR, and its TCRdb copy is limited to in-frame clones, with some not included. The repertoire holds about 10,000 clones, with 85% to 95% as singletons. The sample taken for sequencing was CD8+ T cells sorted from blood. Receptors were obtained from a young woman with rheumatoid arthritis. CDR3s include the opening cysteine and the closing phenylalanine or tryptophan.

V	J	CDR3
TRBV7-8	TRBJ1-1	CASSPPTGRTEAFF
TRBV13	TRBJ2-7	CASSPQLPIHEQYF
TRBV10-3	TRBJ2-7	CASQSGLSQYF
TRBV29-1	TRBJ2-7	CSVVSGALYF
TRBV5-4	TRBJ2-3	CASSFPREFADTQYF
TRBV7-3	TRBJ2-1	CASSPYDSGEEQFF
TRBV30	TRBJ2-3	CAWSGTSGADTQYF
TRBV27	TRBJ2-7	CASRHTQGDEQYF
TRBV21-1	TRBJ2-3	CASSSTCLGAGGRGTDTQYF
TRBV28	TRBJ2-7	CASRLPGTYEQYF
TRBV6-1	TRBJ2-7	CASSEDPLWSEAYEQYF
TRBV4-1	TRBJ2-1	CASSQDLTSGRNEQFF
TRBV10-3	TRBJ2-3	CAISERRGGSDTQYF
TRBV30	TRBJ2-4	CAWSVGQGMDIQYF
TRBV6-5	TRBJ1-1	CASSYYHRGLDTEAFF
TRBV6-5	TRBJ2-2	CASSWDTFANTGELFF
TRBV19	TRBJ2-7	CASSPGTGAYEQYF
TRBV27	TRBJ2-7	CASSPGTAGYEQYF
TRBV7-2	TRBJ2-1	CASSLVRGGSIYNEQFF
TRBV29-1	TRBJ1-5	CSAMTGDSNQPQHF
TRBV18	TRBJ2-3	CASSPPARRGETDTQYF
TRBV5-6	TRBJ2-5	CASSWGGDETQYF